This is a list of T cell receptor beta chains from one sample in a study of CD8 T cells in ankylosing spondylitis. TCRdb re-called the 5' RACE reads with MiXCR, one entry per CDR3 protein. Of approximately 150,000 distinct CDR3 sequences in the sample, about 32% are singletons; the top ten hold 6%. The sample was synovial fluid, either unsorted or a sorted T cell fraction (not recorded which). The receptor source for this set is a male donor with ankylosing spondylitis. Both conserved end residues are trimmed from each CDR3. The order of the fields is D gene, V gene, J gene, CDR3 protein. A D gene is named only where the DNA matches it firmly.

>-|TRBV4-2|TRBJ2-3
ASSLVVGSFTDTQY
>-|TRBV3-1|TRBJ1-1
ASSHGVNTEAF
>TRBD1|TRBV18|TRBJ2-7
ASSPPKLQGLEQY
>TRBD2|TRBV20-1|TRBJ2-7
SARKLAGGYEQY
>-|TRBV6-1|TRBJ1-1
ASSDSSMGGSQTEAF
>-|TRBV5-6|TRBJ1-5
ASSLSGVHQPQH
>-|TRBV12-3/TRBV12-4|TRBJ2-5
ASSEGDFQETQY
>-|TRBV7-7|TRBJ2-3
ASSFGGRTDTQY
>-|TRBV4-1|TRBJ1-4
ASSQGGANEKLF
>-|TRBV2|TRBJ2-2
ASSVNTGELF
>TRBD1|TRBV5-1|TRBJ1-3
ASRTAPGQGKSGNTIY
>-|TRBV11-2|TRBJ2-1
ASSSRTNLDWGEQF
>-|TRBV20-1|TRBJ1-2
SARDTESYGYT
>TRBD2|TRBV29-1|TRBJ2-1
SVPTSELYNEQF
>-|TRBV5-1|TRBJ2-7
ASSTGQVPYEQY
>-|TRBV4-1|TRBJ1-5
ASSQGNGGAWQPQH
>TRBD1|TRBV28|TRBJ2-1
ASSGAGTGSYNEQF
>-|TRBV20-1|TRBJ1-2
SAIATVYGYT
>TRBD1|TRBV5-1|TRBJ1-3
ASRTGQANSGNTIY
>-|TRBV5-6|TRBJ2-5
ASSHGAVQETQY
>-|TRBV5-1|TRBJ2-1
ASSLGSFVYEQF
>-|TRBV29-1|TRBJ2-7
SVLNGRYSYEQY
>TRBD2|TRBV28|TRBJ2-7
ASSLWVGRREFDEQY
>-|TRBV20-1|TRBJ1-2
SAPLTKYGYT
>TRBD1|TRBV6-1|TRBJ1-2
ASSPRQGRSGGYT
>-|TRBV18|TRBJ1-2
ASSSGGGYT
>-|TRBV3-1|TRBJ2-7
ASSPGTASKQY
>-|TRBV30|TRBJ1-2
AWSSQAWGGYT
>-|TRBV3-1|TRBJ1-1
ASSQNDRNTEAF
>-|TRBV20-1|TRBJ1-1
SATTGRAF